The 17 T cell receptor beta chains below come from one sample, sequenced in a study of PD-1 blockade in classical Hodgkin lymphoma. Libraries were prepared by immunoSEQ multiplex PCR; TCRdb keeps only in-frame clonotypes and omits some of them. The data show around 13,000 clones, about 93% seen once. Brentuximab vedotin exposure varied among the patients, all of whom had relapsed after autologous stem cell transplantation. The sample consisted of peripheral blood mononuclear cells (PBMCs), taken at baseline. These receptors were taken from a human donor with classical Hodgkin lymphoma.

The genes are TRBV5-1 and TRBJ1-2; 8 positions agree with TRBD1. Germline CDR1 is SGHRS and CDR2 is YFSETQ. V dropped 2 bases and J dropped 6; count of bases not matched to a gene: 9. The CDR3 consists of 15 residues. CDR3 loop: CASSLRGQDYNGYTF. CDR3 nucleotide sequence: TGCGCCAGCAGCTTACGGGGACAGGACTATAATGGCTACACCTTC.

This clone was seen more than once but under ten times. The chain uses TRBV6-5 and TRBJ2-7; perhaps TRBD2 as D (6 bases). Germline CDR1 reads MNHEY; CDR2 reads SVGAGI. The CDR3 contains 15 residues. Trimming took off 6 bases at V and 0 bases at J, with 15 bases between the two ends. The CDR3 coding sequence is TGTGCCAGCAGCTTGACTAGTTACGGCTCCTACGAGCAGTACTTC. It encodes CASSLTSYGSYEQYF.

The V gene is TRBV9, the J gene TRBJ1-5, with D unclear. The CDR3 is made up of 13 amino acids. With 3 bases removed from V and 5 bases from J, the gap between germline ends came to 9 bases. Germline CDR1 and CDR2: SGDLS and YYNGEE. Written as DNA, the CDR3 is TGTGCCAGCAGCGCCACAAATGATCAGCCCCAGCATTTT. Protein: CASSATNDQPQHF.

The gene calls are TRBV19 and TRBJ1-2, with a possible D match to TRBD1 (6 bases). CDR3 size: 16 residues. Germline-derived CDR1 and CDR2 are LNHDA and SQIVND (reference sequence). With 6 bases removed from V and 4 bases from J, the gap between germline ends came to 21 bases. The CDR3 nucleotides read TGTGCCAGTAGGATTTGGGCAGGGGAAGACGGCTATGGCTACACCTTC. Protein product: CASRIWAGEDGYGYTF. Full variable domain (rest looked up from reference TRBV19 and TRBJ1-2): DGGITQSPKYLFRKEGQNVTLSCEQNLNHDAMYWYRQDPGQGLRLIYYSQIVNDFQKGDIAEGYSVSREKKESFPLTVTSAQKNPTAFYLCASRIWAGEDGYGYTFGSGTRLTVV.

The V call is TRBV29-1, the J call TRBJ1-2; TRBD1 might be the D (5 bases). Germline values: CDR1 SQVTM, CDR2 ANQGSEA. This CDR3 is 13 amino acids long. V was cut by 8 bases and J by 8 bases, with 21 bases left in between. As DNA, the CDR3 is TGCAGCTCGTTTGGGGGGGAAAGAAACGGCTACACCTTC. Protein product: CSSFGGERNGYTF.

The rearrangement links TRBV11-2 to TRBJ1-2, with a tentative D call TRBD1 (5 bases). V was shortened by 5 bases and J by 8 bases, with 18 bases between the two germline ends. The CDR3 runs to 14 residues. Germline lookup yields CDR1 SGHAT and CDR2 FQNNGV. The DNA of the CDR3 is TGTGCCAGCAGCCCTTCGTTTTTGGCAGGGGGCTACACCTTC. Its protein product is CASSPSFLAGGYTF.

This chain joins TRBV2 and TRBJ2-1; no reliable D call. This CDR3 is built from 13 residues. Trimming stripped 4 bases from V and 6 bases from J, with 10 bases between. The germline CDR1 and CDR2 sequences are SNHLY and FYNNEI. The CDR3 sequence is CASSVMVFNEQFF. CDR3 sequence (DNA): TGTGCCAGCAGTGTTATGGTGTTCAATGAGCAGTTCTTC.

V is TRBV30 and J is TRBJ1-1; 9 nucleotides agree with TRBD1. CDR3 length: 14 residues. J gave up 4 bases and V 2 bases, and 5 bases lay outside the gene matches. CDR1 is GTSNPN, CDR2 SVGIG, per germline (reference sequence). The DNA for the CDR3 is TGTGCCTGGAGTCCCGGGACAGGGACCACTGAAGCTTTCTTT. Translation: CAWSPGTGTTEAFF.

The chain joins TRBV2 to TRBJ2-3, with 9 nucleotides matching TRBD2. Germline CDR1 is SNHLY and CDR2 is FYNNEI. V lost 6 bases and J lost 2; bases outside the gene matches: 6. This CDR3 is built from 15 residues. CDR3 coding DNA: TGTGCCAGCAGCCTAAGGGGACTAGCCACAGATACGCAGTATTTT. Amino acid sequence: CASSLRGLATDTQYF.

A single count supports this clone. The chain joins TRBV2 to TRBJ2-3; D not resolved. The germline gives CDR1 SNHLY, CDR2 FYNNEI. V shed 1 base and J shed 1 base, with 15 bases lying between them. The CDR3 spans 17 residues. CDR3 nucleotides: TGTGCCAGCAGTGAAGAGTTATGGGGTCGGGGCACAGATACGCAGTATTTT. Amino acid sequence: CASSEELWGRGTDTQYF.

The genes are TRBV14 and TRBJ2-7; D ambiguous. Germline V gene sequence: CDR1 SGHDN, CDR2 FVKESK. The CDR3 loop spans 15 amino acids. Between the trimmed V and J ends, which lost 3 bases and 0 bases, there was a span of 12 bases. The CDR3 reads CASSHVDDSSYEQYF. CDR3 DNA sequence: TGTGCCAGCAGCCATGTAGATGATAGCTCCTACGAGCAGTACTTC.

CDR3 coding DNA: TGTGCCAGCAGTCTCAGATTCCAGGGAGCTGAAGCTTTCTTT. Translated, it gives CASSLRFQGAEAFF. The rearrangement uses TRBV2 and TRBJ1-1; tentative D call: TRBD1 (5 bases). Germline V lookup: CDR1 SNHLY, CDR2 FYNNEI. Trimming pared 5 bases from V and 6 bases from J, leaving 16 bases between. There are 14 residues in the CDR3.

The count of this clone is one. The V gene is TRBV10-1, the J gene TRBJ2-1; unclear D gene. V was pared by 9 bases and J by 0 bases, with 12 bases between. Per the germline V gene, CDR1 is WNHNN and CDR2 is SYGVQD (reference sequence). This CDR3 is built from 14 residues. CDR3 residues: CARARTSSYNEQFF. CDR3 sequence (DNA): TGCGCCAGGGCTCGGACGAGCTCCTACAATGAGCAGTTCTTC.

The J gene is TRBJ1-1, the V gene TRBV7-9; D gene unclear. This CDR3 region has 13 residues. V lost 2 bases to trimming and J lost 4 bases, with 8 bases between them. Germline CDR1 SEHNR, CDR2 FQNEAQ (reference sequence). CDR3 nucleotides: TGTGCCAGCAGCTTACGGGGAGGCACTGAAGCTTTCTTT. Residues: CASSLRGGTEAFF.

The chain joins TRBV11-2 to TRBJ2-7; 8 bases are a match to TRBD1. The germline V gene has CDR1 SGHAT and CDR2 FQNNGV. The V segment lost 6 bases and the J segment 3 bases; nucleotides outside the gene matches: 10. This CDR3 has 15 amino acids. Here the CDR3 DNA reads TGTGCCAGCAGTCGGCCGGGGACAGGAGTCTACGAGCAGTACTTC. Translating it yields CASSRPGTGVYEQYF.

The V and J genes are TRBV30 and TRBJ2-5, with D perhaps given as TRBD1 or TRBD2 (5 bases each). Germline V gives CDR1 GTSNPN, CDR2 SVGIG (reference sequence). This CDR3 comprises 11 residues. V lost 5 bases, J lost 1 base, and 5 bases lay in between. CDR3 residues: CAWGGQETQYF. In nucleotides, the CDR3 is TGTGCCTGGGGGGGCCAAGAGACCCAGTACTTC.

The J gene is TRBJ2-1, the V gene TRBV4-1, with 9 positions matching TRBD1. V trimming: 0 bases; J trimming: 9 bases; junction bases outside the gene matches: 15. Germline V gene sequence: CDR1 MGHRA, CDR2 YSYEKL. The CDR3 has 18 amino acids. Here the CDR3 reads CASSQDPDRGGYNSEQFF. The CDR3 DNA follows: TGCGCCAGCAGCCAAGATCCTGACAGGGGGGGTTACAATAGTGAGCAGTTCTTC.